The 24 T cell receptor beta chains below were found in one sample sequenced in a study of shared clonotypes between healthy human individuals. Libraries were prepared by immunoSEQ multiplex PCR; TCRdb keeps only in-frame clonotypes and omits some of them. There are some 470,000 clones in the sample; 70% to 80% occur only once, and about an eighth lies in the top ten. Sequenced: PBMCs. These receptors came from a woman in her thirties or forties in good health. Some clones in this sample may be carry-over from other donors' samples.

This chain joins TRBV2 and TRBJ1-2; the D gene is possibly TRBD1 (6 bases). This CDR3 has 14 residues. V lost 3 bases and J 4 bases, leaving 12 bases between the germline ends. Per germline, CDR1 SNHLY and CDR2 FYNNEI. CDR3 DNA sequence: TGTGCCAGCAGTGATCAGGGGCCTAGCTATGGCTACACCTTC. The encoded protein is CASSDQGPSYGYTF.

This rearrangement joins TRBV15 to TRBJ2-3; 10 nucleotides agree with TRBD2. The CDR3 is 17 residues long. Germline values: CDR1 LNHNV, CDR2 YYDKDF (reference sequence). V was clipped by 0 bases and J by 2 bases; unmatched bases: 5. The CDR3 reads CATSRDPSGSDTDTQYF. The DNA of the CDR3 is TGTGCCACCAGCAGAGATCCTAGCGGGAGCGACACAGATACGCAGTATTTT.

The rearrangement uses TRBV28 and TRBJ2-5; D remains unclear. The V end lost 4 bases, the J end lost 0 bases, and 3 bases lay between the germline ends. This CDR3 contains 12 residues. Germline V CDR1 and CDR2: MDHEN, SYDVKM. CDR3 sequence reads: CASSSYQETQYF. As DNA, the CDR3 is TGTGCCAGCAGTTCCTACCAAGAGACCCAGTACTTC.

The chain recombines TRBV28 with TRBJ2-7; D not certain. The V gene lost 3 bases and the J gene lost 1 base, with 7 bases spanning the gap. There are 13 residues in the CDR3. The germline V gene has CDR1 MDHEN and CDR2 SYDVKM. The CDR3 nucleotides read TGTGCCAGCAGTTTGCTAAGGTCCTACGAGCAGTACTTC. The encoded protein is CASSLLRSYEQYF.

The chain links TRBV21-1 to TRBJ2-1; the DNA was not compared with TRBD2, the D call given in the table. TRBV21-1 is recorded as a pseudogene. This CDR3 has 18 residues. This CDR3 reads CASSKKVPAVAGDNEQFF. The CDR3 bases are TGTGCCAGCAGCAAAAAGGTCCCCGCGGTAGCGGGGGACAATGAGCAGTTCTTC.

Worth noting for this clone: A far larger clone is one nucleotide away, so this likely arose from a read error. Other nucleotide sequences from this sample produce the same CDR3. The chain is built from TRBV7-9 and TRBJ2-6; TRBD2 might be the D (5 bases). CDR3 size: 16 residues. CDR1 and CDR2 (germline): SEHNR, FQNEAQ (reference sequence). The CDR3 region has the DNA TGCGCCAGCAGCCAAGATCTAGGGAGCGGGGCCAACGTCCTGACTTTC. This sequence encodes CASSQDLGSGANVLTF.

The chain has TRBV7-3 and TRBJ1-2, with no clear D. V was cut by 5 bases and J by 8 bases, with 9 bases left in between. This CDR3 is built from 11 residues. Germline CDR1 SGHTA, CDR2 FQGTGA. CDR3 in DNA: TGTGCCAGCAGCCCAATCCCGGGCTACACCTTC. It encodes CASSPIPGYTF.

CDR3 sequence (DNA): TGCGCCAGCAGCCAAGATCTTAGAGCGGGGGGAGGTGAGCAGTTCTTC. Encoded protein: CASSQDLRAGGGEQFF. The V gene is TRBV4-3, the J gene TRBJ2-1, with 9 bases aligning to TRBD2. The CDR3 sequence is 16 residues long. Trimming at V came to 0 bases and at J to 9 bases, leaving 9 bases not matched to a gene. Germline loops: CDR1 LGHNA, CDR2 YSLEER.

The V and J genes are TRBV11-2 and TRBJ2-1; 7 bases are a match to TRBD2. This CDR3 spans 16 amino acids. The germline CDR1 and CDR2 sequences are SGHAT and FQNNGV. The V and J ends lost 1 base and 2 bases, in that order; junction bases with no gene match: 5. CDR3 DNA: TGTGCCAGCAGCTTAGGGAGACTAGCTCCCTACAATGAGCAGTTCTTC. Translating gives CASSLGRLAPYNEQFF.

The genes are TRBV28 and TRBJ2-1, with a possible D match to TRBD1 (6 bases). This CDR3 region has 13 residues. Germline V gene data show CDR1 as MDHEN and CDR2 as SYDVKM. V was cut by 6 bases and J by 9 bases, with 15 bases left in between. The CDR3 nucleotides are TGTGCCAGCAGACCCCCACGAGGGGGTGAGCAGTTCTTC. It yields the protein CASRPPRGGEQFF.

The CDR3 loop reads CASSDRQGSAYF. CDR3 in DNA: TGTGCCAGCAGTGATAGACAGGGGAGTGCGTATTTT. The rearrangement links TRBV25-1 to TRBJ2-3; 8 nucleotides agree with TRBD1. CDR3 length: 12 amino acids. Unmatched junction bases numbered 7, after V lost 3 bases and J lost 14 bases. Per germline, CDR1 MGHDK and CDR2 SYGVNS.

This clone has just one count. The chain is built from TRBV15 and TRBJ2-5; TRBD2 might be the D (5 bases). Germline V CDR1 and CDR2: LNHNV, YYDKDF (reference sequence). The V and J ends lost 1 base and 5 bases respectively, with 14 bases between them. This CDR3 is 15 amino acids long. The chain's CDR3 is CATSRVLGAPETQYF. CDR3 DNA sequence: TGTGCCACCAGCAGAGTCCTGGGAGCCCCGGAGACCCAGTACTTC.

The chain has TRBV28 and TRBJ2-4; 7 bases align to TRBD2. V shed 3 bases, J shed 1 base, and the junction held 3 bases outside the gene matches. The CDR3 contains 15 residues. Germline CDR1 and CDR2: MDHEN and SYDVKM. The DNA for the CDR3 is TGTGCCAGCAGTTTGGCGGGAGCGGCCAAAAACATTCAGTACTTC. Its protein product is CASSLAGAAKNIQYF.

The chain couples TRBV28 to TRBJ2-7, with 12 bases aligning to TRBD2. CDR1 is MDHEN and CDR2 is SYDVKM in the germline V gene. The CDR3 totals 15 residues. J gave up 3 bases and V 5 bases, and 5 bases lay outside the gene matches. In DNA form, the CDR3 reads TGTGCCAGCAGTCTCCTGACTAGCGGGAGCTACGAGCAGTACTTC. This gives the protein CASSLLTSGSYEQYF.

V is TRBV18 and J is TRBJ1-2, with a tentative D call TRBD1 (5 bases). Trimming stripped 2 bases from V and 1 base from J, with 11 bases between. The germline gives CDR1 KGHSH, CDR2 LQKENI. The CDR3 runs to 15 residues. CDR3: CASSPIDGHNYGYTF. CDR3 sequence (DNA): TGTGCCAGCTCACCAATCGACGGACATAACTATGGCTACACCTTC. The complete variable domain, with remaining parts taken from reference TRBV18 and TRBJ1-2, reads NAGVMQNPRHLVRRRGQEARLRCSPMKGHSHVYWYRQLPEEGLKFMVYLQKENIIDESGMPKERFSAEFPKEGPSILRIQQVVRGDSAAYFCASSPIDGHNYGYTFGSGTRLTVV.

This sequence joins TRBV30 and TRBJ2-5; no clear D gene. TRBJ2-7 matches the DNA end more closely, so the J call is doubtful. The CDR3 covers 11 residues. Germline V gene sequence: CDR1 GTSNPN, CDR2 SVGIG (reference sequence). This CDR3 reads CAWSTHYEQYF. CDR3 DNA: TGTGCCTGGAGTACGCACTACGAGCAGTACTTC.

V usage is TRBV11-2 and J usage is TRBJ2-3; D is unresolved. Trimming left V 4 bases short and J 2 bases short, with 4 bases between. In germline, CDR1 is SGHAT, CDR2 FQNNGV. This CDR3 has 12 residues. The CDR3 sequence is CASSSYTDTQYF. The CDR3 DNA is TGTGCCAGCAGCTCTTACACAGATACGCAGTATTTT.

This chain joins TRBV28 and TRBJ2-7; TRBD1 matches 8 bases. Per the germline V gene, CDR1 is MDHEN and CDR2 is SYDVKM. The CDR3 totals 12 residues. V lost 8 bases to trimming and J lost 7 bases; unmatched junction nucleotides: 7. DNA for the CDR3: TGTGCCAGCTTAGGACAGGGAAGGGAGCAGTACTTC. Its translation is CASLGQGREQYF.

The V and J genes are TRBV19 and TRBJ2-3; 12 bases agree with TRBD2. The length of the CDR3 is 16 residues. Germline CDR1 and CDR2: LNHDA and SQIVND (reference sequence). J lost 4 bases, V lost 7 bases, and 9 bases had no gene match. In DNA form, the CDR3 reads TGTGCCAGTATCCCAGGACTAGCGGGACGGCCAGATACGCAGTATTTT. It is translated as CASIPGLAGRPDTQYF.

The CDR3 protein is CASSEAGGSYEQYF. As DNA, the CDR3 is TGTGCCAGCAGTGAGGCCGGGGGCAGCTACGAGCAGTACTTC. The chain links TRBV6-1 to TRBJ2-7; D might be TRBD1 or TRBD2, each matching 6 bases. V shed 3 bases and J shed 3 bases, with 12 bases lying between them. From germline, CDR1 is MNHNS and CDR2 SASEGT. This CDR3 has 14 amino acids.

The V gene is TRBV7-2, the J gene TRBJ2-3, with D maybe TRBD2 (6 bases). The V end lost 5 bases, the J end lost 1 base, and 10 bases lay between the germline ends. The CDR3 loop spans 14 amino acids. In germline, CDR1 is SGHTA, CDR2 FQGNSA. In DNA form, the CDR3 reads TGTGCCAGCAGCCGGAGGGCTGGCACAGATACGCAGTATTTT. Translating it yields CASSRRAGTDTQYF.

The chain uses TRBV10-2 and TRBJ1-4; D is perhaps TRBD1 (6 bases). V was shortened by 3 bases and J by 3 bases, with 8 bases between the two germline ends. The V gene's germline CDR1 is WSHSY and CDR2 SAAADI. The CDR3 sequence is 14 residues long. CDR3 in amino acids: CASSERTANEKLFF. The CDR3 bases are TGCGCCAGCAGTGAACGGACAGCTAATGAAAAACTGTTTTTT.

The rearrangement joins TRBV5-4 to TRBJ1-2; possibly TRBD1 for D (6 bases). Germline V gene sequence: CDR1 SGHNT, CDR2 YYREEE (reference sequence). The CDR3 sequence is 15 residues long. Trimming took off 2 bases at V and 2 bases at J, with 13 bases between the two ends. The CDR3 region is CASSFQGMSNYGYTF. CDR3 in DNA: TGTGCCAGCAGCTTTCAGGGGATGTCGAACTATGGCTACACCTTC.

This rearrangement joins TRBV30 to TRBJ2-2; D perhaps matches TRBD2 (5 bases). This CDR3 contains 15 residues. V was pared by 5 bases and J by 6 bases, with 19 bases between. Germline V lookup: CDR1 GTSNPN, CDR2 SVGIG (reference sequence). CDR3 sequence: CAWGPGILNAGELFF. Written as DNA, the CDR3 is TGTGCCTGGGGACCGGGGATTTTGAATGCCGGGGAGCTGTTTTTT.